The entry below gives a single TCR beta chain sequence along with its context. Germline loops: CDR1 SNHLY, CDR2 FYNNEI. With V trimmed by 6 bases and J by 3 bases, 5 bases remained unmatched. The CDR3 totals 16 residues. TCRdb keeps only in-frame clones here, not all; method: immunoSEQ multiplex PCR. The sample holds hundreds of thousands of clones; around four fifths are singletons and the top ten take 9.5% to 15%. This entry is derived from a study of blood T cell repertoires in COVID-19. The TCR originated in a woman aged 55-69 years with active or convalescent COVID-19. Sequencing input: peripheral blood. The V and J genes are TRBV2 and TRBJ2-3; 14 bases fit TRBD2. CDR3 region: CASSRLAGGPTDTQYF. Here the CDR3 DNA reads TGTGCCAGCAGCCGACTAGCGGGGGGGCCAACAGATACGCAGTATTTT.